Presented here are 25 T cell receptor beta chains from one specimen sequenced in a study of molecular identifiers for immune sequencing clone quantification. TCRdb reprocessed the PCR reads via MiXCR and lists one record per CDR3 protein. The sample yields around 300,000 distinct CDR3 sequences, under 25% seen once. Sample: naive CD8+ T cells from blood, with Jurkat cell RNA spiked in. Subset of the sample: FACS-sorted CD8+CD4-CCR7+CD45RA+ naive T cells. These receptor sequences come from a human donor in good health. Some libraries in this study had Jurkat cell RNA spiked in.

This clonotype turned up a few times. The rearrangement uses TRBV15 and TRBJ1-4, with 8 positions matching TRBD1. The CDR3 runs to 16 residues. CDR1 is LNHNV and CDR2 is YYDKDF in the germline V gene (reference sequence). The V and J ends lost 1 base and 8 bases, in that order; junction bases with no gene match: 9. The CDR3 DNA follows: TGTGCCACCAGCAGAGCCAGGGGGCTTGTAGACGAAAAACTGTTTTTT. As protein: CATSRARGLVDEKLFF.

The sample holds a few counts of this clonotype. The J gene is TRBJ2-5, the V gene TRBV12-3 or TRBV12-4; D is ambiguous. CDR3 size: 14 residues. V gave up 3 bases and J gave up 3 bases, with 11 bases separating them. The CDR3 reads CASSFISPEETQYF. Here the CDR3 DNA reads TGTGCCAGCAGTTTTATTAGCCCAGAAGAGACCCAGTACTTC.

Many counts were recorded for this clonotype. This chain uses TRBV29-1 with TRBJ2-2; D is unclear. The CDR3 spans 13 residues. V lost 5 bases and J lost 0, with 7 bases in between. CDR1 SQVTM and CDR2 ANQGSEA come from the germline V gene. The CDR3 loop is CSVLGTNTGELFF. CDR3 DNA sequence: TGCAGCGTTTTAGGAACGAACACCGGGGAGCTGTTTTTT.

This clonotype appeared many times. The V and J genes are TRBV2 and TRBJ1-2; D ambiguous. The V gene's germline CDR1 is SNHLY and CDR2 FYNNEI. The length of the CDR3 is 11 residues. Trimming stripped 8 bases from V and 7 bases from J, with 11 bases between. This CDR3 reads CASPEPTGYTF. The CDR3 DNA is TGTGCCAGCCCTGAGCCCACTGGCTACACCTTC. Filled out from reference TRBV2 and TRBJ1-2, the complete variable domain reads EPEVTQTPSHQVTQMGQEVILRCVPISNHLYFYWYRQILGQKVEFLVSFYNNEISEKSEIFDDQFSVERPDGSNFTLKIRSTKLEDSAMYFCASPEPTGYTFGSGTRLTVV.

This clonotype was picked up many times. V gene TRBV13 combines with J gene TRBJ2-7, with 14 bases matching TRBD2. The CDR3 is 15 amino acids. Losses at the gene ends were 5 bases for V and 5 bases for J; bases not matched to a gene: 5. Germline loops: CDR1 PRHDT, CDR2 FYEKMQ (reference sequence). CDR3 sequence reads: CASSPTSGGANEQYF. In nucleotides, the CDR3 is TGTGCCAGCAGCCCGACTAGCGGGGGGGCGAACGAGCAGTACTTC.

The CDR3: CASSVDRGSPLAGNTIYF. The CDR3 nucleotides are TGTGCCAGTAGTGTTGACAGGGGATCTCCTCTCGCTGGAAACACCATATATTTT. The genes are TRBV19 and TRBJ1-3; 8 bases match TRBD1. The V gene's germline CDR1 is LNHDA and CDR2 SQIVND (reference sequence). The V segment lost 5 bases and the J segment 2 bases; nucleotides outside the gene matches: 14. The CDR3 spans 18 residues.

This clonotype occurred once. V gene TRBV6-2 or TRBV6-3 combines with J gene TRBJ1-3; the D is unclear. Germline V gene lookup returns CDR1 MNHEY and CDR2 SVGEGT. The germline V and J ends were trimmed by 0 bases and 1 base, with 19 bases remaining between them. This CDR3 is built from 19 residues. The CDR3 bases are TGTGCCAGCAGTTACTCGCTACTCGTCAACCTACTATCTGGAAACACCATATATTTT. The encoded protein is CASSYSLLVNLLSGNTIYF.

This clonotype was recorded only once. The J gene is TRBJ2-2, the V gene TRBV20-1; 7 nucleotides align to TRBD2. The V segment lost 0 bases and the J segment 5 bases; nucleotides outside the gene matches: 9. This CDR3 spans 16 amino acids. Per germline, CDR1 DFQATT and CDR2 SNEGSKA (reference sequence). DNA for the CDR3: TGCAGTGCTAGAGATCGCAGTGGGGGAGGGACCGGGGAGCTGTTTTTT. It is translated as CSARDRSGGGTGELFF.

This clonotype has a count of ten or more. V and J are TRBV12-5 and TRBJ1-1; 7 bases are shared with TRBD1. The trim removed 4 bases at V and 4 bases at J, leaving 9 bases unmatched. The CDR3 is 15 amino acids. CDR1 is LGHNT, CDR2 FRNRAP, per germline. The CDR3 protein is CASGSPTGAGTEAFF. The CDR3, as DNA: TGTGCTAGTGGTTCCCCAACAGGGGCGGGCACTGAAGCTTTCTTT.

As to this clonotype: A read error may be the cause here, since a much bigger clone is one base away. V and J are TRBV7-6 and TRBJ2-6; D not resolved. The length of the CDR3 is 16 residues. With 5 bases removed from V and 0 bases from J, the gap between germline ends came to 11 bases. CDR1 is SGHVS, CDR2 FNYEAQ, per germline. CDR3 sequence (DNA): TGTGCCAGCAGCAAACTGGCACTCTCTGGGGCCAACGTCCTGACTTTC. Amino acids: CASSKLALSGANVLTF.

This clonotype was seen at least ten times. J is TRBJ2-3 and V is TRBV7-2; D may be TRBD2 (5 bases). The germline gives CDR1 SGHTA, CDR2 FQGNSA. This CDR3 comprises 19 residues. V shed 2 bases and J shed 6 bases, with 27 bases lying between them. This CDR3 reads CASSLPAVLTYGGTDTQYF. The CDR3 nucleotides read TGTGCCAGCAGCTTACCCGCGGTGTTGACGTACGGAGGTACGGATACGCAGTATTTT.

This clonotype was observed at least ten times. This rearrangement joins TRBV13 to TRBJ2-7; D call uncertain. Trimming left V 0 bases short and J 1 base short, with 7 bases between. CDR3 length equals 14 residues. Germline V gives CDR1 PRHDT, CDR2 FYEKMQ (reference sequence). CDR3 DNA: TGTGCCAGCAGCTTAGGCAGGCCTTCCTACGAGCAGTACTTC. The encoded protein is CASSLGRPSYEQYF.

Points on this clonotype: One end of the junction fails to match germline, which may point to a read error. The V gene is TRBV27, the J gene TRBJ1-1; D remains ambiguous. The CDR3 loop spans 13 amino acids. The germline V gene encodes CDR1 MNHEY and CDR2 SMNVEV (reference sequence). This chain's CDR3 is CASSFAPDTEAFF. The CDR3 DNA sequence: TGTGCCAGCAGTTTCGCCCCTGACACTGAAGCCTTCTTT.

This clonotype was counted ten times or more. The rearrangement joins TRBV28 to TRBJ2-6; D remains unclear. Trimming pared 6 bases from V and 2 bases from J, leaving 14 bases between. The CDR3 length is 16 residues. Per the germline V gene, CDR1 is MDHEN and CDR2 is SYDVKM. The CDR3 sequence is CASSPLRVTGANVLTF. The CDR3 DNA sequence: TGTGCCAGCAGCCCCCTAAGGGTCACTGGGGCCAACGTCCTGACTTTC.

The genes are TRBV6-2 or TRBV6-3 and TRBJ2-1; possible D gene TRBD1, 5 bases. V was shortened by 3 bases and J by 14 bases, with 17 bases between the two germline ends. The length of the CDR3 is 13 residues. Germline V gene sequence: CDR1 MNHEY, CDR2 SVGEGT. This CDR3 reads CASSYGGAPREFF. Here the CDR3 DNA reads TGTGCCAGCAGTTATGGTGGGGCCCCCCGGGAGTTCTTC.

This clonotype was found a few times. J is TRBJ2-7 and V is TRBV20-1; D not certain. Germline V gene lookup returns CDR1 DFQATT and CDR2 SNEGSKA (reference sequence). This CDR3 spans 14 amino acids. Trimming shortened V by 6 bases and J by 0 bases, and 15 bases separated the two germline ends. CDR3 in DNA: TGCAGTGCCGAAAGCAAGGCGTCCTCCTACGAGCAGTACTTC. Residues: CSAESKASSYEQYF.

J is TRBJ2-2 and V is TRBV19, with D perhaps TRBD2 (6 bases). The germline V gene has CDR1 LNHDA and CDR2 SQIVND (reference sequence). This CDR3 has 19 amino acids. V was shortened by 4 bases and J by 0 bases, with 21 bases between the two germline ends. The CDR3 bases are TGTGCCAGTAGTACACCCCCGGGACTCACCTTGGCGAACACCGGGGAGCTGTTTTTT. As protein: CASSTPPGLTLANTGELFF.

In its sample, this clonotype was seen many times. V is TRBV15 and J is TRBJ2-2; D remains ambiguous. Trimming took off 9 bases at V and 0 bases at J, with 14 bases between the two ends. CDR3 length equals 15 residues. The germline V gene encodes CDR1 LNHNV and CDR2 YYDKDF (reference sequence). The CDR3 nucleotides read TGTGCCACTGTCGTGGGTGACGCGAACACCGGGGAGCTGTTTTTT. This codes for CATVVGDANTGELFF.

This clonotype was seen many times. The chain links TRBV5-6 to TRBJ2-3; D gene ambiguous. CDR1 is SGHDT, CDR2 YYEEEE, per germline. The CDR3 consists of 11 residues. Trimming took 3 bases from V and 4 from J, leaving 3 bases between them. The CDR3 sequence is CASSSADTQYF. DNA of the CDR3: TGTGCCAGCAGCTCGGCAGATACGCAGTATTTT.

This clonotype was picked up many times. V and J are TRBV19 and TRBJ1-2, with D unclear. V was pared by 5 bases and J by 8 bases, with 12 bases between. CDR1 LNHDA and CDR2 SQIVND come from the germline V gene (reference sequence). There are 12 residues in the CDR3. In DNA form, the CDR3 reads TGTGCCAGTAGTGCGGACGTCTGGGGCTACACCTTC. This codes for CASSADVWGYTF.

Only a few counts were recorded for this clonotype. The chain recombines TRBV18 with TRBJ2-7; weak D call: TRBD2 (6 bases). V lost 6 bases, J lost 2 bases, and 17 bases lay in between. CDR3 length: 15 residues. Germline V gives CDR1 KGHSH, CDR2 LQKENI. The CDR3 DNA reads as TGTGCCAGCTCCGACCACCTGGGGGGTGCCTACGAGCAGTACTTC. Amino acid sequence: CASSDHLGGAYEQYF.

This clonotype showed up just a few times. The chain uses TRBV4-1 and TRBJ2-3; D is perhaps TRBD2 (5 bases). Trimming removed 1 base at V and 6 bases at J, with 8 bases between. CDR3 length: 13 residues. Germline CDR1 and CDR2: MGHRA and YSYEKL. The CDR3 loop is CASSQVSEDTQYF. The DNA of the CDR3 is TGCGCCAGCAGCCAAGTTAGCGAGGATACGCAGTATTTT.

This clonotype was observed a few times. This rearrangement joins TRBV5-4 to TRBJ2-7; 8 nucleotides line up with TRBD2. This CDR3 contains 13 residues. CDR1 and CDR2 (germline): SGHNT, YYREEE (reference sequence). V lost 9 bases and J lost 2; bases outside the gene matches: 7. As DNA, the CDR3 is TGTGCCACTTCGCGAGCGGGGGCCTACGAGCAGTACTTC. Translation gives CATSRAGAYEQYF. Looking up the rest from reference TRBV5-4 and TRBJ2-7 gives the full variable domain: ETGVTQSPTHLIKTRGQQVTLRCSSQSGHNTVSWYQQALGQGPQFIFQYYREEENGRGNFPPRFSGLQFPNYSSELNVNALELDDSALYLCATSRAGAYEQYFGPGTRLTVT.

J is TRBJ2-3 and V is TRBV19, with 12 nucleotides matching TRBD2. Losses at the gene ends were 0 bases for V and 6 bases for J; bases not matched to a gene: 10. Germline CDR1 reads LNHDA; CDR2 reads SQIVND (reference sequence). This CDR3 is 18 amino acids long. Written as DNA, the CDR3 is TGTGCCAGTAGTATAGATCCCGGACTAGCGGGATTTTTTGATACGCAGTATTTT. Protein product: CASSIDPGLAGFFDTQYF.

The chain couples TRBV25-1 to TRBJ1-1; no definite D call. V was shortened by 1 base and J by 2 bases, with 5 bases between the two germline ends. The CDR3 contains 13 residues. Germline V CDR1 and CDR2: MGHDK, SYGVNS. CDR3 nucleotide sequence: TGTGCCAGCAGTGAATTGGTAAACACTGAAGCTTTCTTT. Protein: CASSELVNTEAFF.